This T cell receptor (beta chain) originates from a study of blood T cells in healthy people across ages. Study observations and caveats: TCR beta diversity correlated strongly with naive T cell percentage. Long-lived donors carried more naive CD4+ cells and greater diversity than aged donors.

Each donor gave around 9.6 milliliters of peripheral blood. This clonotype was counted a few times. As yet, its antigen is unknown. Then a second PCR, running roughly 7 to 11 cycles, was carried out with a sample-barcoded 5' primer and a J-beta primer mix. Each CDR3 protein is one row after TCRdb ran MiXCR on the 5' RACE reads. The sample records about 1.7 million distinct CDR3 sequences, about 30% being singletons. The CDR3 has 14 residues. V was cut by 4 bases and J by 7 bases, with 14 bases left in between. The genes are TRBV12-3 or TRBV12-4 and TRBJ1-5; D call uncertain. The sample was blood. The clonotype originates from a woman in her 30s in good health. The CDR3 region is CASSSSGLPQPQHF. In nucleotides, the CDR3 is TGTGCCAGCAGTTCGTCAGGTCTCCCCCAGCCCCAGCATTTT.